This TCR beta chain was captured in a study of T cell responses to AZD1222 COVID-19 vaccine. Study at large: Recipients boosted at about 4 weeks or about 12 weeks are pooled. Overall study results and limits: A reported finding is that nearly half of spike-specific TCRs target unmutated variant regions. CD4 TCRs associated with vaccination spanned spike, dominating at 160-218 and 743-854. The study sampled repertoires only after the peak T cell response.

CDR1 is GTSNPN, CDR2 SVGIG, per germline (reference sequence). Unmatched junction bases numbered 16, after V lost 1 base and J lost 3 bases. CDR3 length equals 18 residues. Clones were read by immunoSEQ multiplex PCR, and TCRdb kept only the in-frame ones, dropping some. The table lists 95,000 to 150,000 clones, 85% to 90% of them singletons. With respect to this clone: Its target is unknown.

The chain employs TRBV30 and TRBJ2-7, with TRBD1 matching over 9 bases. This specimen was peripheral blood, taken on day 0 of AZD1222 vaccination. The sequence derives from an adult in good health. For the CDR3, the DNA is TGTGCCTGGAGTGCCGGGACAGGGTTCCTCCAGAGGGTCTACGAGCAGTACTTC. This encodes CAWSAGTGFLQRVYEQYF. The full variable domain, completed using reference TRBV30 and TRBJ2-7, is SQTIHQWPATLVQPVGSPLSLECTVEGTSNPNLYWYRQAAGRGLQLLFYSVGIGQISSEVPQNLSASRPQDRQFILSSKKLLLSDSGFYLCAWSAGTGFLQRVYEQYFGPGTRLTVT.